This T cell receptor (beta chain) was retrieved from a study of T cells in Graves' hyperthyroidism and ophthalmopathy (dated by TCRdb to between 2017 and 2020). As for the study more broadly: Peripheral blood samples were taken at initial diagnosis, before any treatment was given. To identify distinguishing TCR V-J signatures, a discovery cohort of 100 patients was used, comprising 43 with Graves' ophthalmopathy and around 60 with stable Graves' hyperthyroidism. Prospective prediction of ophthalmopathy was tested in an independent validation cohort of under 20 hyperthyroidism patients and 15 to 17 patients who later progressed to ophthalmopathy. The approximately 98 discovery patients were randomly divided into training and test sets at a 7:3 ratio. The study also compared thyroid tissue and blood T-cell repertoires from a handful of Graves' hyperthyroidism patients. Following sampling, methimazole starting at 30 mg daily was given to hyperthyroidism patients, and high-dose intravenous methylprednisolone was given to ophthalmopathy patients. TCR Vbeta CDR3 sequencing of 120 to 150 peripheral blood samples (over 40 ophthalmopathy, 75 to 85 hyperthyroidism and roughly 17 progressor patients) is reported in the paper.

General findings and caveats noted by the study authors: Most expanded thyroid clonotypes (frequency above 0.001) were also detected in blood, a finding suggesting that blood repertoires may reflect thyroid immune responses. During validation, the model predicted progression to ophthalmopathy a median of approximately 7 months ahead of onset, with roughly 65% sensitivity and roughly 75% specificity. Sample size was not statistically predetermined, and blinding of investigators to group allocation was not performed. A 13 V-J signature model separated ophthalmopathy from stable hyperthyroidism, with 87.88% sensitivity and roughly 81% specificity in cross-validation and 80%/75% in testing.

The TCR beta CDR3 regions were amplified from RNA transcripts. The first round of RT-PCR for the TCR CDR3 was performed with the HTBI primer set and the Qiagen OneStep RT-PCR kit. The libraries were constructed in a second round of multiplex PCR and then size-selected and purified. Sequencing of the libraries was done on an Illumina HiSeq2000 using paired-end 100 bp reads. Processing in the source paper ran as follows. SOAPnuke was used to process the raw data, throwing out any read that contained adapters or uncalled bases, had a mean Phred below 15, or lacked an exact constant-primer or identifier match. High-quality paired reads were merged with COPE v1.2.5, and unique nucleotide sequences were defined as clonotypes. Clonotypes were aligned to IMGT TRBV, TRBD and TRBJ reference segments using MiTCR v1.1. Analysis was restricted to V-J combinations with a frequency above 0.0001, which covered about 99% of repertoires. The TCS score was defined as F50 (clonal expansion) divided by E x V (chaos), with BLOSUM62-based TCRdist calculated between CDR3 peptides within each V-J. Welch's t-statistics and random forest reduced around 520 V-J features to 13, which were used in a naive Bayes classifier (R e1071). Thyroid-blood repertoire similarity was quantified with the Morisita-Horn index. In-frame beta chains were kept once TCRdb had trimmed the public reads at Q25 with fastp and called clones with MiXCR. Each CDR3 protein appears once, grouped with its most common genes and DNA. The V and J calls, along with clone size, are taken from TCRdb and not from the paper's own processing. In all, the sample holds around 700,000 distinct CDR3 sequences, and 30% to 40% of those were seen once. The biggest ten clones account for roughly 30% of the sample.

Stable Graves' hyperthyroidism was defined as no progression to ophthalmopathy during 18 months of follow-up. Hyperthyroidism patients were aged 18 to 65 years and newly diagnosed, with disease duration of less than 2 months. Any patient with an uncontrolled infection, another autoimmune disease, pregnancy or lactation was excluded. Clinical symptoms, serum thyroxine and TRAb, thyroid ultrasound, and orbital computed tomography formed the basis for the diagnoses. PBMCs were separated from over 9 ml of fresh peripheral blood using Ficoll-Paque density gradient centrifugation. Total RNA was extracted with Trizol reagent, and quality was checked on an Agilent 2100 Bioanalyzer. From its cysteine to its phenylalanine, the CDR3 spans 14 amino acids. Of all the DNA, just the CDR3 is kept, 42 bases in frame from base 1. Taken from the germline V gene (reference sequence), the CDR1 and CDR2 loops are LNHDA and SQIVND. V gives up 0 bases and J gives up 6 bases, and the segment between their germline ends measures 11 bases.

This clonotype has ten or more counts. Its specific antigen is unknown. No much larger clone exists at a distance of one base, and base qualities are not known. The origin of this receptor is a woman between 40 and 50 years old with Graves' hyperthyroidism. Sequencing was carried out using blood. In this chain, TRBV19 is recombined with TRBJ1-2; no D gene can be assigned with confidence. The nucleotides read TGTGCCAGTAGTATAGATCAATCCAGCAATGGCTACACCTTC. Protein translation: CASSIDQSSNGYTF.